This T cell receptor beta chain appears in the sequencing data of a study of blood T cells in healthy people across ages. Study findings and constraints: Not knowing donor CMV status may have confounded expanded clonotype changes. Estimated diversity, derived from one million T cells, was regarded as an underestimate.

Sample donors were healthy Caucasian individuals that came from Russia, aged roughly 6 to 95. Every donor provided approximately 9.2 milliliters of peripheral blood. Remarks on this clonotype: Its target is unknown.

Alongside a J-beta primer mix, a sample-barcoded 5' primer served in a second PCR lasting roughly 7 to 11 cycles. TCRdb passed the 5' RACE reads through MiXCR, listing each CDR3 protein once. The sample has hundreds of thousands of distinct CDR3 sequences; 40% to 50% are singletons. Source material: blood. This receptor was obtained from an elderly man in good health.

The chain's CDR3 is CASNRGLEQFF. CDR3 DNA sequence: TGTGCCAGCAACAGGGGGCTTGAGCAGTTCTTC. This chain uses TRBV6-2 or TRBV6-3 with TRBJ2-1; 9 bases fit TRBD1. The CDR3 extends over 11 amino acids. Trimming removed 7 bases from V and 9 bases from J; junction bases left unmatched: 1. CDR1 is MNHEY, CDR2 SVGEGT, per germline.